The 22 T cell receptor beta chains below come from one sample, sequenced in a study of vaccination effects on CD4 cells after COVID-19. Their specific antigens are unknown. The ViraFEST assay expanded antigen-specific CD4+ T cells with viral peptide pools before sequencing. Researchers isolated CD4+ T cells once approximately ten days of culture had elapsed. In the vaccine recipients, nucleocapsid antibodies were negative and there was no prior SARS-CoV-2 infection. Assay used: immunoSEQ multiplex PCR; TCRdb lists only in-frame clones, some missing. The table has about 41,000 clones, around 70% seen once. This specimen was CD4+ T cells from PBMCs cultured with HCoV-OC43 spike peptides, taken before COVID-19 vaccination. Noted subset: HCoV-OC43 spike overlapping peptide pool stimulation. The receptors stem from a human donor who received a COVID-19 vaccine.

In this sample, this clone turned up a few times. The gene calls are TRBV3-1 (or the pseudogene TRBV3-2) and TRBJ2-1; D assignment may be TRBD1 or TRBD2 (6 bases each). Germline CDR1 is LGHDT and CDR2 is YNNKEL (reference sequence). This CDR3 spans 13 amino acids. Trimming stripped 3 bases from V and 11 bases from J, with 14 bases between. The CDR3 sequence: CASSHLEGGQQFF. DNA for the CDR3: TGTGCCAGCAGCCACCTCGAGGGGGGCCAGCAGTTCTTC.

V usage is TRBV19 and J usage is TRBJ1-4; D gene ambiguous. Germline lookup yields CDR1 LNHDA and CDR2 SQIVND (reference sequence). The CDR3 length is 14 residues. V dropped 6 bases and J dropped 7 bases, with 15 bases sitting between them. This chain's CDR3 is CASRDASRGEKLFF. The CDR3 nucleotides are TGTGCCAGTAGGGACGCCTCCCGTGGTGAAAAACTGTTTTTT.

CDR3 protein: CASSFSTGGTDTQYF. DNA of the CDR3: TGTGCCAGCAGTTTTAGTACCGGGGGCACAGATACGCAGTATTTT. The chain couples TRBV27 to TRBJ2-3; D may be TRBD2 (5 bases). In germline, CDR1 is MNHEY, CDR2 SMNVEV (reference sequence). The CDR3 is 15 residues long. Trimming removed 3 bases from V and 1 base from J, with 11 bases in between.

J is TRBJ2-1 and V is TRBV7-2; TRBD2 might be the D (7 bases). Germline CDR1 and CDR2: SGHTA and FQGNSA. Deletions cut 3 bases from V and 4 bases from J, with 16 bases between. The CDR3 is 16 amino acids. The CDR3 reads CASSLTGGGGYNEQFF. In nucleotides, the CDR3 is TGTGCCAGCAGCTTGACTGGCGGGGGCGGATACAATGAGCAGTTCTTC.

V and J are TRBV3-1 (or the pseudogene TRBV3-2) and TRBJ1-2; 8 bases map to TRBD1. CDR1 LGHDT and CDR2 YNNKEL come from the germline V gene (reference sequence). This CDR3 contains 15 residues. The V and J ends lost 0 bases and 9 bases, in that order; junction bases with no gene match: 9. Here the CDR3 DNA reads TGTGCCAGCAGCCAAGATGTGGGGGACAGGAGTCGCTACACCTTC. Protein sequence: CASSQDVGDRSRYTF.

V and J are TRBV27 and TRBJ2-7; 10 nucleotides match TRBD1. The CDR3 runs to 13 residues. Germline CDR1 MNHEY, CDR2 SMNVEV (reference sequence). The trim removed 6 bases at V and 6 bases at J, leaving 5 bases unmatched. CDR3 bases: TGTGCCAGCAGACCGACAGGGGGCGGCGAGCAGTACTTC. Its protein is CASRPTGGGEQYF.

The chain has TRBV7-9 and TRBJ2-1; D is undetermined. The CDR3 length is 12 residues. CDR1 is SEHNR and CDR2 is FQNEAQ in the germline V gene (reference sequence). V dropped 4 bases and J dropped 7 bases, with 8 bases sitting between them. CDR3 nucleotides: TGTGCCAGCAGCTGGCCCCCTAATGAGCAGTTCTTC. This sequence encodes CASSWPPNEQFF.

This clone has just a few counts. CDR3 in amino acids: CASSDLATGGVNTEAFF. The CDR3 coding sequence is TGTGCCAGCAGTGACCTAGCAACAGGGGGCGTGAACACTGAAGCTTTCTTT. The rearrangement links TRBV6-1 to TRBJ1-1; 9 positions agree with TRBD1. V shed 3 bases and J 0 bases; nucleotides not matched to a gene: 8. CDR3 length equals 17 residues. CDR1 and CDR2 from the germline V gene are MNHNS and SASEGT.

The count of this clone is one. This sequence joins TRBV4-1 and TRBJ2-3; 10 bases match TRBD2. Germline V gives CDR1 MGHRA, CDR2 YSYEKL. The ends lost 5 bases at V and 2 bases at J; junction bases unmatched: 7. This CDR3 spans 16 amino acids. The CDR3 DNA reads as TGCGCCAGCAGCTCGTTAGCGGGGGGAAACACAGATACGCAGTATTTT. Protein: CASSSLAGGNTDTQYF.

This chain links TRBV4-3 with TRBJ1-2, with D tentatively TRBD1 (6 bases). The CDR3 sequence is 17 residues long. Germline lookup yields CDR1 LGHNA and CDR2 YSLEER. V dropped 0 bases and J dropped 2 bases, with 16 bases sitting between them. The CDR3 loop is CASSQDYLGGTNYGYTF. The CDR3 DNA follows: TGCGCCAGCAGCCAAGATTATTTAGGGGGAACCAACTATGGCTACACCTTC.

The rearrangement joins TRBV7-2 to TRBJ2-5; possible D gene TRBD2, 6 bases. The CDR3 has 12 residues. Looked up from germline, CDR1 is SGHTA and CDR2 is FQGNSA. Trimming took off 0 bases at V and 11 bases at J, with 10 bases between the two ends. Here the CDR3 DNA reads TGTGCCAGCAGCTTAGCACGGGGGTGGCAGTACTTC. This encodes CASSLARGWQYF.

The chain links TRBV4-1 to TRBJ2-7; D is uncertain. Trimming took off 1 base at V and 2 bases at J, with 18 bases between the two ends. CDR3 length equals 17 residues. Germline lookup yields CDR1 MGHRA and CDR2 YSYEKL. The CDR3 DNA reads as TGCGCCAGCAGCCAAGTCCCCAGTTACGGATTGGCCTACGAGCAGTACTTC. It translates to CASSQVPSYGLAYEQYF.

The gene calls are TRBV11-3 and TRBJ2-2; 10 bases line up with TRBD1. CDR1 is SGHNT and CDR2 is YENEEA in the germline V gene. The CDR3 is 15 amino acids. V lost 5 bases, J lost 5 bases, and 5 bases stayed unmatched. The CDR3 spells CASSQDRGRTGELFF. Here the CDR3 DNA reads TGTGCCAGCAGCCAAGACAGGGGGCGAACCGGGGAGCTGTTTTTT.

This clone occurred a few times. This rearrangement joins TRBV29-1 to TRBJ2-7, with D uncertain. This CDR3 comprises 12 residues. Trimming removed 1 base at V and 3 bases at J, with 7 bases between. CDR1 SQVTM and CDR2 ANQGSEA come from the germline V gene. CDR3 bases: TGCAGCGTTGAAGGCTGGAACTACGAGCAGTACTTC. Encoded protein: CSVEGWNYEQYF.

The V and J genes are TRBV19 and TRBJ2-3; maybe TRBD1 (6 bases). V was pared by 4 bases and J by 4 bases, with 12 bases between. Germline-derived CDR1 and CDR2 are LNHDA and SQIVND (reference sequence). CDR3 length: 14 residues. CDR3 sequence reads: CASSTSGVPDTQYF. CDR3 bases: TGTGCCAGTAGTACCTCAGGGGTGCCAGATACGCAGTATTTT. Filled out from reference TRBV19 and TRBJ2-3, the complete variable domain reads DGGITQSPKYLFRKEGQNVTLSCEQNLNHDAMYWYRQDPGQGLRLIYYSQIVNDFQKGDIAEGYSVSREKKESFPLTVTSAQKNPTAFYLCASSTSGVPDTQYFGPGTRLTVL.

This chain links TRBV7-2 with TRBJ2-7; the D is unclear. Germline CDR1 and CDR2: SGHTA and FQGNSA. V gave up 1 base and J gave up 0 bases, with 7 bases separating them. The CDR3 consists of 14 residues. The CDR3 loop is CASSLVPDSYEQYF. CDR3 DNA sequence: TGTGCCAGCAGCTTAGTACCCGACTCCTACGAGCAGTACTTC. Together with reference TRBV7-2 and TRBJ2-7, the CDR3 gives the full variable domain: GAGVSQSPSNKVTEKGKDVELRCDPISGHTALYWYRQSLGQGLEFLIYFQGNSAPDKSGLPSDRFSAERTGGSVSTLTIQRTQQEDSAVYLCASSLVPDSYEQYFGPGTRLTVT.

The chain couples TRBV2 to TRBJ2-2, with 13 nucleotides matching TRBD2. CDR1 and CDR2 from the germline V gene are SNHLY and FYNNEI. Unmatched junction bases numbered 7, after V lost 5 bases and J lost 4 bases. CDR3 size: 17 residues. The CDR3 DNA sequence: TGTGCCAGCAGTCCACTAGCGGGAGGGCCGGCCACCGGGGAGCTGTTTTTT. Translating gives CASSPLAGGPATGELFF.

The chain recombines TRBV4-2 with TRBJ2-1; TRBD2 is a possible D gene (5 bases). Germline V gives CDR1 LGHNA, CDR2 YNFKEQ. Trimming removed 1 base at V and 5 bases at J, with 9 bases between. The CDR3 runs 14 residues. This CDR3 reads CASSQVDSDNEQFF. CDR3 nucleotide sequence: TGTGCCAGCAGCCAAGTAGATAGCGACAATGAGCAGTTCTTC.

The sample holds one count of this clone. The chain employs TRBV10-3 and TRBJ1-5; 10 nucleotides line up with TRBD1. This CDR3 comprises 14 residues. Germline lookup yields CDR1 ENHRY and CDR2 SYGVKD. V dropped 5 bases and J dropped 6; count of bases not matched to a gene: 4. The CDR3 coding sequence is TGTGCCATCAGTCCTGGGGACAGGGGTCAGCCCCAGCATTTT. Encoded protein: CAISPGDRGQPQHF.

This clone was observed once. The CDR3 DNA is TGTGCCAGCAGTGACCCCCGGGACAGGAGGCCCCTCGGCTATGGGCCCCAGCATTTT. It is translated as CASSDPRDRRPLGYGPQHF. This rearrangement joins TRBV28 to TRBJ1-5, with 8 bases matching TRBD1. The CDR3 is 19 residues long. The V gene's germline CDR1 is MDHEN and CDR2 SYDVKM. Unmatched junction bases numbered 24, after V lost 5 bases and J lost 9 bases.

V gene TRBV27 combines with J gene TRBJ2-1; the match to TRBD1 covers 8 bases. V was pared by 3 bases and J by 6 bases, with 7 bases of the junction left unmatched. Germline assignment: CDR1 MNHEY and CDR2 SMNVEV (reference sequence). The CDR3 loop spans 15 amino acids. The DNA of the CDR3 is TGTGCCAGCAGTTTCCAGGGGGCGTGGGTCAATGAGCAGTTCTTC. Protein: CASSFQGAWVNEQFF.

V usage is TRBV3-1 (or the pseudogene TRBV3-2) and J usage is TRBJ1-2; unclear D gene. The CDR3 extends over 12 amino acids. From germline, CDR1 is LGHDT and CDR2 YNNKEL (reference sequence). V gave up 0 bases and J gave up 2 bases, with 1 base separating them. The CDR3: CASSQENYGYTF. The CDR3 region has the DNA TGTGCCAGCAGCCAAGAGAACTATGGCTACACCTTC.